This T cell receptor (beta chain) was sequenced for a study of Ad26.COV2.S vaccination and SARS-CoV-2 variants. Study information: The trial was COV1001 and the donor's arm was Ad26.COV2.S.

Assay used: immunoSEQ multiplex PCR; TCRdb lists only in-frame clones, some missing. This table holds roughly 500,000 clones, roughly 89% found once. Study observations and caveats: Relative to placebo recipients, vaccine recipients exhibited elevated spike-specific TCR breadth. It is possible that the TCR breadth and depth analyses underestimated the total T cell responses.

Turning to this clone: The antigen remains undetermined.

Treatment specified: some 20 received Ad26.COV2.S at low or high dose, single or two shots; about 5 received placebo; per-sample allocation not given. Sampling took place 63 days after the first vaccine or placebo injection. V was shortened by 11 bases and J by 3 bases, with 16 bases between the two germline ends. CDR1 is ENHRY, CDR2 SYGVKD, per germline. The CDR3 length is 14 residues. The specimen was peripheral blood, collected in a trial of Ad26.COV2.S vaccine versus placebo. The chain employs TRBV10-3 and TRBJ2-2, with D perhaps being TRBD1 or TRBD2 (6 bases each). This TCR came from a person between 18 and 65 years old who received the Ad26.COV2.S COVID-19 vaccine or a placebo. The CDR3 DNA reads TGTGCCGCACGCTCCGGGGGCGACACCGGGGAGCTGTTTTTT. It encodes CAARSGGDTGELFF.